This T cell receptor beta chain is drawn from a study of beta chain features in type 1 diabetes. Study conclusions and caveats: Patients' naive, central memory and regulatory TCRB repertoires appeared more alike than those of healthy donors.

Expressed TCRB transcripts were sequenced, since all the RNA that had been isolated was reverse transcribed. Naive, central memory and regulatory T cell samples averaged roughly 3.6 million immunoSEQ reads each. The repertoire was sequenced with immunoSEQ multiplex PCR; TCRdb's copy has only in-frame clones and lacks some. The table records about 350,000 clones, less than 20% of them present only once. This clone came up a few times. Antigen unknown. The CDR3 has 13 residues. Trimming removed 2 bases at V and 0 bases at J, with 4 bases between. Looked up from germline, CDR1 is KGHSH and CDR2 is LQKENI.

The TCR comes from a woman younger than 30 in good health. Sequencing was performed on naive CD4+ T cells from blood. The chain combines TRBV18 with TRBJ1-2, with unresolved D. CDR3 protein: CASSPSANYGYTF. The CDR3 nucleotides read TGTGCCAGCTCACCATCAGCTAACTATGGCTACACCTTC.